This T cell receptor (beta chain) came from a study of beta chain features in type 1 diabetes (dated by TCRdb to 2017 to 2018). About the investigation overall: Mean age, gender distribution, total cell number and subset yield were not different between patients and healthy donors. Regulatory and stem cell-like memory subsets were isolated from only 8 patients and 8 healthy donors, whereas naive and central memory subsets came from all 30 or so donors. A total of roughly 98,000,000 sorted cells were examined across all samples, and a strong correlation was observed between cell number per subset and RNA yield. The study compared TCRB repertoires of sorted circulating CD4+ T cell subsets between recently diagnosed type 1 diabetes patients and matched healthy donors. The paper's findings and limits, for the study overall: Because small numbers of individuals were included in the HLA sub-analyses, any influence of HLA type on TCRB rearrangement was left unresolved. Type 1 diabetes patients showed a moderate but significant shortening of TCRB CDR3 length in all four CD4+ subsets. Naive, central memory and regulatory TCRB repertoires appeared to be more similar among patients than among healthy donors. Because cDNA was sequenced instead of genomic DNA, activated cells with high expression could be over-represented, although the groups did not differ in activation or CD3 levels. PCR might favor shorter templates, but patient and control samples were amplified and corrected together, so any skew would affect both groups equally. Patients with type 1 diabetes made fewer insertions and deleted more nucleotides at VDJ recombination sites, implying thymic rearrangement abnormalities.

All of the isolated RNA was reverse transcribed with the High Capacity cDNA Reverse Transcription Kit, so expressed TCRB transcripts were sequenced. Deep immunoSEQ sequencing was applied to naive, central memory and regulatory T cell samples, giving an average of approximately 4 million total reads per sample. After sorted cells were lysed in RLT buffer, RNA was extracted with DNase-treated RNeasy Micro or Mini kits, with the choice depending on cell number. To prevent cross-contamination, each cell subset was processed individually, whereas patient and healthy donor samples were processed jointly. Using the immunoSEQ multiplex PCR, TCRB sequences were amplified from cDNA into 87-bp fragments spanning the CDR3 region. Amplicons were sequenced on the Illumina HiSeq platform. The authors processed their data as follows. PCR bias was corrected computationally using synthetic template baselines, and reads within Hamming distance 2 were collapsed, with unmergeable singletons discarded. By aligning reads against IMGT, V, D and J genes, CDR3 length, and insertions or deletions at six rearrangement sites were assigned. Within each subset, clonotype counts were normalized to sorted cell number, after which true diversity and Gini coefficients were computed with the tcR R package. The overlap coefficient, calculated on TCRB nucleotide sequences, was used to quantify repertoire sharing. Out-of-frame TCRB sequences from naive cells were analyzed as a proxy for the pre-selection repertoire. What TCRdb holds here is the immuneACCESS table cut down to in-frame rearrangements. Part of the clones is not present; checked against another copy, under half of the missing clones reflect an unresolved V gene, and the others are unexplained. V and J calls and clone size are copied from that table; D and trimming were computed from the DNA. The sample yields under 500,000 clones; around 28% were counted once. In total, the top ten clones hold around 0.065% of the sample.

From each donor, a single peripheral blood sample of approximately 110 mL on average was drawn into heparinised tubes. Naive, central memory, regulatory and stem cell-like memory CD4+ T cells were sorted on a BD FACSAria II using a panel including CD45RO, CCR7, CD25, CD127, CD95 and CD27. Purity was above 95% for every sorted population. PBMCs were separated immediately by Lymphoprep density gradient centrifugation and were stained directly, without being cultured. So that batch effects would be minimized, each experiment stained and sorted samples in pairs, pairing one healthy donor with one patient. In the case of this clone: Its antigen remains undetermined. No base-level quality is on record; no much larger clone is a single base apart.

Trimmed from V: 5 bases; trimmed from J: 5 bases; junction bases lacking a gene match: 4. The CDR3 measures 14 amino acids from cysteine to phenylalanine. Solely the CDR3 DNA is kept, with 42 bases framed from the first base. For CDR1 and CDR2, the germline V gene lists SGHTA and FQGTGA. This receptor was obtained from a young man in good health. Sequenced input: naive CD4+ T cells from blood. This specimen's cell subset or site label, per the study, means: true naive CD4+ T cells. This sequence uses TRBV7-3 and TRBJ2-1, and TRBD1 aligns with 9 junction nucleotides. This receptor has the CDR3 CASSRTGANNEQFF. The base sequence is TGTGCCAGCAGCCGGACAGGGGCCAACAATGAGCAGTTCTTC.